This record covers a single T cell receptor beta chain. Sample treatment: 15 to 20 received Ad26.COV2.S at low or high dose, single or two shots; about five received placebo; per-sample allocation not given. Samples were taken on day 63 after the first vaccine or placebo injection. The data belong to a study of Ad26.COV2.S vaccination and SARS-CoV-2 variants. Method: immunoSEQ multiplex PCR; TCRdb's copy keeps in-frame clones and lacks some. The sample carries approximately 400,000 clones, about 80% recorded once. V lost 3 bases, J lost 4 bases, and 8 bases lay in between. The CDR3 runs to 13 residues. Germline V CDR1 and CDR2: SGHNT, YYREEE (reference sequence).

The V call is TRBV5-4, the J call TRBJ1-3, with D unresolved. The receptor was derived from a person aged 18-60 years who received the Ad26.COV2.S COVID-19 vaccine or a placebo. The specimen was peripheral blood, collected in a trial of Ad26.COV2.S vaccine versus placebo. The DNA of the CDR3 is TGTGCCAGCAGCTCCCGCGGGGGAAACACCATATATTTT. Translating gives CASSSRGGNTIYF.